The 32 T cell receptor beta chains presented below share a single source sample, sequenced in a study of T cell responses to AZD1222 COVID-19 vaccine. This table comes from immunoSEQ multiplex PCR, and its TCRdb copy is limited to in-frame clones, with some not included. This sample carries about 150,000 clones, roughly 89% of them seen once, and the ten largest clones take 1.5% to 2%. The sequencing used peripheral blood, collected on day 0 of AZD1222 vaccination. These receptor sequences come from an adult in good health.

This rearrangement joins TRBV18 to TRBJ2-2; D gene unclear. Germline lookup yields CDR1 KGHSH and CDR2 LQKENI. This CDR3 is 15 amino acids long. V was pared by 2 bases and J by 6 bases, with 13 bases between. This CDR3 reads CASSPTKLTSGELFF. As DNA, the CDR3 is TGTGCCAGCTCACCAACAAAGCTAACCTCCGGGGAGCTGTTTTTT.

This chain uses TRBV6-5 with TRBJ1-5, with 8 bases that match TRBD1. This CDR3 region has 15 residues. V gave up 7 bases and J gave up 0 bases; unmatched junction bases: 5. Germline V gene sequence: CDR1 MNHEY, CDR2 SVGAGI. The CDR3 loop reads CASILQGDSNQPQHF. The CDR3, as DNA: TGTGCCAGCATTTTACAGGGGGATAGCAATCAGCCCCAGCATTTT.

This clone came up many times. The chain is built from TRBV6-4 and TRBJ1-1; no reliable D call. The CDR3 contains 13 residues. CDR1 and CDR2 from the germline V gene are MRHNA and SNTAGT. V was pared by 0 bases and J by 2 bases, with 4 bases between. The CDR3 bases are TGTGCCAGCAGTGACTCGGACAACACTGAAGCTTTCTTT. Translated: CASSDSDNTEAFF.

V and J are TRBV19 and TRBJ1-1, with unresolved D. There are 14 residues in the CDR3. Trimming took 6 bases from V and 6 from J, leaving 17 bases between them. Germline V CDR1 and CDR2: LNHDA, SQIVND (reference sequence). As DNA, the CDR3 is TGTGCCAGTAGCCTCGGGCCGGAGGTGGCTGAAGCTTTCTTT. Its translation is CASSLGPEVAEAFF. Full variable domain (missing parts from reference TRBV19 and TRBJ1-1): DGGITQSPKYLFRKEGQNVTLSCEQNLNHDAMYWYRQDPGQGLRLIYYSQIVNDFQKGDIAEGYSVSREKKESFPLTVTSAQKNPTAFYLCASSLGPEVAEAFFGQGTRLTVV.

V is TRBV15 and J is TRBJ2-7; 7 bases match TRBD1. Looked up from germline, CDR1 is LNHNV and CDR2 is YYDKDF (reference sequence). With 0 bases clipped from V and 0 bases from J, the junction kept 2 bases outside the gene matches. The CDR3 has 15 residues. CDR3 region: CATSRDRDSSYEQYF. The DNA for the CDR3 is TGTGCCACCAGCAGAGATCGGGACAGCTCCTACGAGCAGTACTTC. The full variable domain, its missing parts supplied by reference TRBV15 and TRBJ2-7, is DAMVIQNPRYQVTQFGKPVTLSCSQTLNHNVMYWYQQKSSQAPKLLFHYYDKDFNNEADTPDNFQSRRPNTSFCFLDIRSPGLGDTAMYLCATSRDRDSSYEQYFGPGTRLTVT.

The genes are TRBV6-6 and TRBJ1-2, with D perhaps matching TRBD1 (5 bases). V lost 5 bases, J lost 2 bases, and 12 bases lay in between. This CDR3 contains 14 residues. Germline V gives CDR1 MNHNY, CDR2 SVGAGI (reference sequence). The CDR3 protein is CASSPGTANYGYTF. The CDR3 DNA sequence: TGTGCCAGCAGTCCCGGGACCGCCAACTATGGCTACACCTTC.

The CDR3 nucleotides read TGTGCCAGTAGTACGGGCAGGGGGCTGAACACTGAAGCTTTCTTT. Amino acids: CASSTGRGLNTEAFF. V is TRBV19 and J is TRBJ1-1; 8 bases are a match to TRBD1. The CDR3 extends over 15 amino acids. Losses at the gene ends were 4 bases for V and 0 bases for J; bases not matched to a gene: 4. From germline, CDR1 is LNHDA and CDR2 SQIVND (reference sequence).

DNA of the CDR3: TGTGCCTGGAGCCCAAGCGCCCGGGACTCCGGCAGTCAGCCCCAGCATTTT. Its translation: CAWSPSARDSGSQPQHF. The V gene is TRBV30, the J gene TRBJ1-5, with D possibly matching TRBD1 (5 bases). Trimming took 3 bases from V and 6 from J, leaving 24 bases between them. Germline assignment: CDR1 GTSNPN and CDR2 SVGIG (reference sequence). CDR3 length: 17 residues.

The chain couples TRBV27 to TRBJ2-1; D perhaps matches TRBD2 (5 bases). Trimming cost V 0 bases and J 9 bases, with 12 bases left between them. The germline V gene encodes CDR1 MNHEY and CDR2 SMNVEV (reference sequence). CDR3 length: 14 amino acids. CDR3 bases: TGTGCCAGCAGTTTATCAGTCGGGGTACGTGAGCAGTTCTTC. It translates to CASSLSVGVREQFF.

V gene TRBV7-2 combines with J gene TRBJ2-2, with 12 bases identical to TRBD2. The CDR3 is 15 residues long. The junction had 5 bases not matched to a gene; V was cut back by 6 bases and J by 6 bases. Per germline, CDR1 SGHTA and CDR2 FQGNSA. CDR3: CASRLLAGGSGELFF. DNA for the CDR3: TGTGCCAGCAGGCTACTAGCGGGGGGATCCGGGGAGCTGTTTTTT.

V gene TRBV27 combines with J gene TRBJ1-4, with D perhaps TRBD1 (6 bases). The V end lost 2 bases, the J end lost 4 bases, and 14 bases lay between the germline ends. CDR3 length: 16 residues. Germline CDR1 is MNHEY and CDR2 is SMNVEV (reference sequence). The CDR3 DNA sequence: TGTGCCAGCAGTTTACAGGTCGCAGGGGTTAATGAAAAACTGTTTTTT. Amino acid sequence: CASSLQVAGVNEKLFF.

The J gene is TRBJ1-2, the V gene TRBV5-5; D gene unclear. CDR3 length: 16 residues. V lost 5 bases, J lost 5 bases, and 22 bases lay in between. Germline-derived CDR1 and CDR2 are SGHKS and YYEKEE (reference sequence). The CDR3 loop reads CASSLFRPTEPYGYTF. The CDR3 DNA reads TGTGCCAGCAGTCTCTTTCGGCCCACTGAGCCTTATGGCTACACCTTC.

The sample holds one count of this clone. V is TRBV6-5 and J is TRBJ1-1, with D perhaps TRBD1 (5 bases). Germline V gene sequence: CDR1 MNHEY, CDR2 SVGAGI. V shed 4 bases and J shed 1 base, with 10 bases lying between them. There are 14 residues in the CDR3. The CDR3 nucleotides are TGTGCCAGCAGTTTCCCCGGGACGAACACTGAAGCTTTCTTT. Translation: CASSFPGTNTEAFF.

The sample holds one count of this clone. The V gene is TRBV28, the J gene TRBJ2-7; perhaps D is TRBD1 or TRBD2 (5 bases each). This CDR3 is 15 amino acids long. The germline V and J ends were trimmed by 6 bases and 7 bases, with 22 bases remaining between them. The germline gives CDR1 MDHEN, CDR2 SYDVKM. The chain's CDR3 is CASSLAGTVVPEQYF. CDR3 bases: TGTGCCAGCAGCTTAGCCGGGACCGTTGTGCCGGAGCAGTACTTC.

The V gene is TRBV7-2, the J gene TRBJ1-6; D may be TRBD1 (5 bases). The CDR3 contains 15 residues. Trimming left V 1 base short and J 10 bases short, with 14 bases between. Germline CDR1 SGHTA, CDR2 FQGNSA. In nucleotides, the CDR3 is TGTGCCAGCAGCTTAGTATCGGGGGTGAGATCACCCCTCCACTTT. It translates to CASSLVSGVRSPLHF. Full variable domain (outside the CDR3, taken from reference TRBV7-2 and TRBJ1-6): GAGVSQSPSNKVTEKGKDVELRCDPISGHTALYWYRQSLGQGLEFLIYFQGNSAPDKSGLPSDRFSAERTGGSVSTLTIQRTQQEDSAVYLCASSLVSGVRSPLHFGNGTRLTVT.

V and J are TRBV18 and TRBJ1-1; D gene ambiguous. Per germline, CDR1 KGHSH and CDR2 LQKENI. The CDR3 is made up of 13 amino acids. The ends were cut back, 3 bases at V and 3 bases at J, with 8 bases in the middle. CDR3 amino acids: CASSPEQDTEAFF. The CDR3 nucleotides read TGTGCCAGCTCACCCGAGCAAGACACTGAAGCTTTCTTT.

The chain employs TRBV6-5 and TRBJ2-7, with 8 bases identical to TRBD2. With V trimmed by 2 bases and J by 2 bases, 8 bases remained unmatched. The CDR3 spans 16 residues. The germline V gene has CDR1 MNHEY and CDR2 SVGAGI. The CDR3 protein is CASSYGRGGKAYEQYF. CDR3 nucleotides: TGTGCCAGCAGTTACGGCCGGGGGGGGAAGGCCTACGAGCAGTACTTC.

The chain is built from TRBV5-1 and TRBJ1-1; the D is unclear. The CDR3 spans 14 residues. Trimming shortened V by 7 bases and J by 4 bases, and 17 bases separated the two germline ends. The germline CDR1 and CDR2 sequences are SGHRS and YFSETQ. CDR3 bases: TGCGCCAGCGCATGGACTAGGGTTGGCACTGAAGCTTTCTTT. Translated: CASAWTRVGTEAFF. Full variable domain (rest looked up from reference TRBV5-1 and TRBJ1-1): KAGVTQTPRYLIKTRGQQVTLSCSPISGHRSVSWYQQTPGQGLQFLFEYFSETQRNKGNFPGRFSGRQFSNSRSEMNVSTLELGDSALYLCASAWTRVGTEAFFGQGTRLTVV.

J is TRBJ1-2 and V is TRBV11-2; D gene ambiguous. Per germline, CDR1 SGHAT and CDR2 FQNNGV. The CDR3 spans 14 residues. Deletions cut 7 bases from V and 5 bases from J, with 17 bases between. CDR3 protein: CASIPIPNLYGYTF. Here the CDR3 DNA reads TGTGCCAGCATCCCCATACCTAACCTTTATGGCTACACCTTC.

The chain has TRBV19 and TRBJ1-1; unclear D gene. The CDR3 covers 14 residues. Per the germline V gene, CDR1 is LNHDA and CDR2 is SQIVND (reference sequence). V shed 5 bases and J shed 6 bases, with 16 bases lying between them. This chain's CDR3 is CASSPEPGWPEAFF. CDR3 DNA: TGTGCCAGTAGTCCGGAACCGGGGTGGCCTGAAGCTTTCTTT.

The chain employs TRBV19 and TRBJ1-2; D gene unclear. The CDR3 covers 13 residues. V shed 5 bases and J shed 8 bases, with 15 bases lying between them. Germline V gene lookup returns CDR1 LNHDA and CDR2 SQIVND (reference sequence). The CDR3, as DNA: TGTGCCAGTAGTGCTCCGGGTTTGGGAGGCTACACCTTC. It translates to CASSAPGLGGYTF.

This clone came up once. V and J are TRBV6-6 and TRBJ1-1; perhaps TRBD1 as D (5 bases). Trimming left V 5 bases short and J 3 bases short, with 22 bases between. Germline values: CDR1 MNHNY, CDR2 SVGAGI (reference sequence). The CDR3 has 17 amino acids. The CDR3 nucleotides are TGTGCCAGCAGTCCTACCGGGGGTTATGTGGGGGACACTGAAGCTTTCTTT. Its protein product is CASSPTGGYVGDTEAFF.

The V and J genes are TRBV4-1 and TRBJ1-3; D is possibly TRBD1 (6 bases). The CDR3 is 17 amino acids. Germline V gene data show CDR1 as MGHRA and CDR2 as YSYEKL. V gave up 0 bases and J gave up 1 base, with 13 bases separating them. In DNA, the CDR3 is TGCGCCAGCAGCCAAGAACCTGGAGGGACATCTGGAAACACCATATATTTT. The encoded protein is CASSQEPGGTSGNTIYF.

The chain uses TRBV15 and TRBJ2-2; the D gene is possibly TRBD2 (5 bases). The CDR3 totals 14 residues. From germline, CDR1 is LNHNV and CDR2 YYDKDF (reference sequence). V was cut by 0 bases and J by 5 bases, with 7 bases left in between. CDR3: CATSRERGTGELFF. CDR3 nucleotide sequence: TGTGCCACCAGCAGAGAAAGAGGGACCGGGGAGCTGTTTTTT.

The V call is TRBV7-2, the J call TRBJ2-4; tentatively, D is TRBD1 (5 bases). The CDR3 is made up of 18 amino acids. V was clipped by 0 bases and J by 6 bases, with 21 bases between them. Germline lookup yields CDR1 SGHTA and CDR2 FQGNSA. The CDR3 sequence is CASSLATLGGREVNIQYF. In DNA form, the CDR3 reads TGTGCCAGCAGCTTAGCGACGCTGGGCGGCAGGGAAGTAAACATTCAGTACTTC.

This chain uses TRBV9 with TRBJ1-2; no clear D gene. The CDR3 length is 10 residues. Germline assignment: CDR1 SGDLS and CDR2 YYNGEE. V lost 0 bases, J lost 12 bases, and 6 bases lay in between. Written as DNA, the CDR3 is TGTGCCAGCAGCGTAGGTTGGCACACCTTC. This gives the protein CASSVGWHTF.

This chain joins TRBV19 and TRBJ1-3; D is ambiguous. The germline CDR1 and CDR2 sequences are LNHDA and SQIVND (reference sequence). Trimming shortened V by 8 bases and J by 0 bases, and 8 bases separated the two germline ends. This CDR3 spans 13 amino acids. This CDR3 reads CASARDSGNTIYF. As DNA, the CDR3 is TGTGCCAGTGCTCGGGACTCTGGAAACACCATATATTTT.

The J gene is TRBJ1-1, the V gene TRBV19; weak D call: TRBD1 (5 bases). The V and J ends lost 3 bases and 4 bases respectively, with 9 bases between them. The CDR3 is 13 amino acids. The germline gives CDR1 LNHDA, CDR2 SQIVND (reference sequence). In nucleotides, the CDR3 is TGTGCCAGTAGTATTCAGGGAGCCACTGAAGCTTTCTTT. Translated, it gives CASSIQGATEAFF. The entire variable domain, with the rest obtained from reference TRBV19 and TRBJ1-1, is as follows: DGGITQSPKYLFRKEGQNVTLSCEQNLNHDAMYWYRQDPGQGLRLIYYSQIVNDFQKGDIAEGYSVSREKKESFPLTVTSAQKNPTAFYLCASSIQGATEAFFGQGTRLTVV.

The gene calls are TRBV7-8 and TRBJ1-6; D gene ambiguous. Germline V gene data show CDR1 as SGHVS and CDR2 as FQNEAQ. The CDR3 runs to 14 residues. The V gene lost 1 base and the J gene lost 7 bases, with 8 bases spanning the gap. The CDR3 loop reads CASSLGTGNSPLHF. CDR3 DNA sequence: TGTGCCAGCAGCTTAGGGACCGGGAATTCACCCCTCCACTTT.

This rearrangement joins TRBV5-1 to TRBJ1-5; tentative D call: TRBD1 (6 bases). Germline CDR1 and CDR2: SGHRS and YFSETQ. With 0 bases removed from V and 5 bases from J, the gap between germline ends came to 12 bases. The CDR3 is made up of 15 amino acids. The chain's CDR3 is CASSLGGGGYQPQHF. DNA of the CDR3: TGCGCCAGCAGCTTGGGCGGGGGCGGCTATCAGCCCCAGCATTTT.

In its sample, this clone was seen once. The J gene is TRBJ1-1, the V gene TRBV19; D gene ambiguous. V gave up 3 bases and J gave up 6 bases, with 8 bases separating them. CDR3 length equals 12 residues. Germline CDR1 LNHDA, CDR2 SQIVND (reference sequence). DNA of the CDR3: TGTGCCAGTAGTATCGGTGTCTCTGAAGCTTTCTTT. Its protein is CASSIGVSEAFF.

The chain links TRBV6-1 to TRBJ2-1; 7 bases are shared with TRBD2. Germline CDR1 and CDR2: MNHNS and SASEGT. Trimming cost V 4 bases and J 2 bases; bases outside gene matches: 8. The CDR3 consists of 16 residues. CDR3 bases: TGTGCCAGCAGTGGGGTGAGGGAGGGCCCCTACAATGAGCAGTTCTTC. Its translation: CASSGVREGPYNEQFF.